The next 24 T cell receptor beta chains were all read from a single sample in a study of CD8 T cells in ankylosing spondylitis. Study observations and caveats: Seemingly distinctive of ankylosing spondylitis blood was a TCR beta motif formed by eight highly homologous variants.

MiXCR was run by TCRdb on the 5' RACE reads, yielding one entry per CDR3 protein. The repertoire holds more than 600,000 distinct CDR3 sequences, 15% to 20% seen once, with roughly a fifth in the top ten. Their antigen targets remain unknown. Material: blood, either unsorted or a sorted T cell fraction (not recorded which). The source is a male donor with ankylosing spondylitis.

This clonotype appeared many times. This chain connects TRBV3-1 to TRBJ2-1; 12 nucleotides align to TRBD2. Germline trimming cut 6 bases from V and 5 bases from J; bases unmatched to any gene: 5. The germline gives CDR1 LGHDT, CDR2 YNNKEL (reference sequence). The CDR3 length is 15 residues. The CDR3, as DNA: TGTGCCAGCAGACGGACTAGCGGGACGAACAATGAGCAGTTCTTC. It specifies CASRRTSGTNNEQFF.

This sequence joins TRBV24-1 and TRBJ2-3; D gene unclear. From germline, CDR1 is KGHDR and CDR2 SFDVKD. The CDR3 consists of 14 residues. Deletions cut 1 base from V and 3 bases from J, with 7 bases between. The CDR3 bases are TGTGCCACCAGTGATTTAGGAGCGACAGATACGCAGTATTTT. Amino acids: CATSDLGATDTQYF.

This rearrangement joins TRBV11-2 to TRBJ2-1; D is possibly TRBD1 (7 bases). With 6 bases removed from V and 7 bases from J, the gap between germline ends came to 19 bases. The germline V gene has CDR1 SGHAT and CDR2 FQNNGV. This CDR3 comprises 15 residues. The CDR3 coding sequence is TGTGCCAGCAGACCCCTCGGGAGACAGGGTAATGAGCAGTTCTTC. Protein product: CASRPLGRQGNEQFF.

This clonotype has at least ten counts. The rearrangement uses TRBV29-1 and TRBJ2-1, with D possibly being TRBD1 (5 bases). V was clipped by 2 bases and J by 2 bases, with 19 bases between them. The CDR3 is 17 residues long. Germline assignment: CDR1 SQVTM and CDR2 ANQGSEA. The CDR3 loop is CSVELGVSLGAYNEQFF. CDR3 coding DNA: TGCAGCGTTGAATTAGGGGTTTCCCTTGGCGCCTACAATGAGCAGTTCTTC.

The rearrangement joins TRBV3-1 to TRBJ2-1; 7 nucleotides line up with TRBD2. Germline CDR1 and CDR2: LGHDT and YNNKEL (reference sequence). The CDR3 contains 16 residues. With V trimmed by 3 bases and J by 4 bases, 9 bases remained unmatched. CDR3 loop: CASSHQYSGAYNEQFF. CDR3 nucleotide sequence: TGTGCCAGCAGCCACCAGTACAGCGGGGCTTACAATGAGCAGTTCTTC.

The gene calls are TRBV12-3 or TRBV12-4 and TRBJ1-2; unclear D gene. The length of the CDR3 is 13 residues. Trimming left V 6 bases short and J 2 bases short, with 10 bases between. As DNA, the CDR3 is TGTGCCAGCAGCCTACAGAGAAACTATGGCTACACCTTC. Translated: CASSLQRNYGYTF.

The chain couples TRBV6-2 or TRBV6-3 to TRBJ2-2; 9 bases line up with TRBD1. The CDR3 contains 14 residues. V shed 6 bases and J 7 bases; nucleotides not matched to a gene: 6. CDR1 and CDR2 (germline): MNHEY, SVGEGT. CDR3 nucleotide sequence: TGTGCCAGCAGGAGGACAGGGGAGATCGGGGAGCTGTTTTTT. This encodes CASRRTGEIGELFF.

The chain combines TRBV7-3 with TRBJ2-2, with D perhaps matching TRBD2 (6 bases). CDR1 and CDR2 (germline): SGHTA, FQGTGA. V was cut by 5 bases and J by 6 bases, with 10 bases left in between. This CDR3 region has 13 residues. The CDR3 sequence is CASSPAGPGELFF. The CDR3 nucleotides are TGTGCCAGCAGCCCTGCGGGGCCCGGGGAGCTGTTTTTT.

This clonotype was picked up a small number of times. The rearrangement links TRBV5-6 to TRBJ2-7, with D possibly TRBD2 on 5 matching bases. In germline, CDR1 is SGHDT, CDR2 YYEEEE. The CDR3 extends over 15 amino acids. V was trimmed by 4 bases and J by 1 base, leaving 15 bases between them. The CDR3 is CASSALLEASYEQYF. In DNA, the CDR3 is TGTGCCAGCAGCGCATTACTAGAGGCGTCCTACGAGCAGTACTTC.

This clonotype was picked up a small number of times. The chain combines TRBV15 with TRBJ1-1, with D possibly matching TRBD1 (6 bases). The V and J ends lost 0 bases and 4 bases respectively, with 12 bases between them. CDR1 and CDR2 (germline): LNHNV, YYDKDF (reference sequence). The CDR3 length is 15 residues. CDR3 DNA sequence: TGTGCCACCAGCAGAGATCGACAGGTGGCCACTGAAGCTTTCTTT. Translated, it gives CATSRDRQVATEAFF.

The chain carries TRBV4-3 and TRBJ2-1; D perhaps matches TRBD2 (6 bases). The CDR3 has 15 residues. Germline V gene lookup returns CDR1 LGHNA and CDR2 YSLEER. With 0 bases removed from V and 8 bases from J, the gap between germline ends came to 14 bases. DNA of the CDR3: TGCGCCAGCAGCCAAGACCCGACGGGGGTCTATGAGCAGTTCTTC. Amino acids: CASSQDPTGVYEQFF.

This clonotype was seen more than once but under ten times. The chain carries TRBV30 and TRBJ2-3, with D perhaps TRBD1 or TRBD2 (5 bases each). Germline V gene data show CDR1 as GTSNPN and CDR2 as SVGIG (reference sequence). The length of the CDR3 is 14 residues. Trimming shortened V by 3 bases and J by 2 bases, and 12 bases separated the two germline ends. The DNA of the CDR3 is TGTGCCTGGAGCGCCGGGACCACCACAGATACGCAGTATTTT. This translates into CAWSAGTTTDTQYF.

The gene calls are TRBV7-7 and TRBJ2-3, with D maybe TRBD2 (6 bases). Germline-derived CDR1 and CDR2 are SSHAT and FNYEAQ (reference sequence). CDR3 length: 15 amino acids. V was shortened by 5 bases and J by 2 bases, with 14 bases between the two germline ends. The CDR3 coding sequence is TGTGCCAGCAGCCCCCTGGCGGGGCACACAGATACGCAGTATTTT. This encodes CASSPLAGHTDTQYF.

The rearrangement joins TRBV14 to TRBJ1-2; the D gene is possibly TRBD1 (5 bases). Trimming removed 2 bases from V and 2 bases from J, with 9 bases in between. Germline lookup yields CDR1 SGHDN and CDR2 FVKESK. CDR3 size: 14 residues. CDR3: CASSQQGGNYGYTF. CDR3 DNA sequence: TGTGCCAGCAGCCAACAGGGAGGGAACTATGGCTACACCTTC.

There are a few counts of this clonotype. J is TRBJ1-5 and V is TRBV12-3 or TRBV12-4; 8 bases map to TRBD1. This CDR3 is built from 14 residues. Trimming cost V 6 bases and J 8 bases; bases outside gene matches: 9. CDR3 nucleotide sequence: TGTGCCAGCAGCCGGACAGGGTTTGCCGAGCCCCAGCATTTT. Translation gives CASSRTGFAEPQHF.

The chain joins TRBV9 to TRBJ2-5; possibly TRBD1 or TRBD2 for D (5 bases each). Deletions cut 3 bases from V and 2 bases from J, with 14 bases between. Per germline, CDR1 SGDLS and CDR2 YYNGEE. CDR3 size: 15 residues. The CDR3 reads CASSEGTGYQETQYF. CDR3 nucleotides: TGTGCCAGCAGCGAGGGGACGGGCTATCAAGAGACCCAGTACTTC.

V gene TRBV21-1 combines with J gene TRBJ2-7; TRBD1 is taken as the D call from the table, unchecked against the DNA. TRBV21-1 is given as a pseudogene. This CDR3 has 14 amino acids. In DNA, the CDR3 is TGTGCCAAGACAGGGACCGATCAGAGCTACGAGCAGTACTTC. The encoded protein is CAKTGTDQSYEQYF.

The V gene is TRBV4-1, the J gene TRBJ1-4; D is uncertain. The length of the CDR3 is 15 residues. The germline V gene has CDR1 MGHRA and CDR2 YSYEKL. V was pared by 0 bases and J by 7 bases, with 12 bases between. DNA for the CDR3: TGCGCCAGCAGCCAAGAGGCAGTTATGGGTGAAAAACTGTTTTTT. It specifies CASSQEAVMGEKLFF.

This clonotype was seen at least ten times. The gene calls are TRBV24-1 and TRBJ2-2; 7 bases are shared with TRBD1. The V segment lost 3 bases and the J segment 0 bases; nucleotides outside the gene matches: 3. Germline CDR1 and CDR2: KGHDR and SFDVKD. The CDR3 runs to 16 residues. In nucleotides, the CDR3 is TGTGCCACCAGTGATCTAGGGGGCTCGAACACCGGGGAGCTGTTTTTT. As protein: CATSDLGGSNTGELFF.

The chain couples TRBV11-2 to TRBJ2-5; D not certain. Germline CDR1 and CDR2: SGHAT and FQNNGV. V was pared by 8 bases and J by 5 bases, with 9 bases between. CDR3 length: 11 amino acids. CDR3 DNA: TGTGCCAGCCGCACATGGGAGACCCAGTACTTC. Translation gives CASRTWETQYF.

This clonotype has just a few counts. V and J are TRBV2 and TRBJ2-7; no definite D call. The CDR3 has 12 amino acids. In germline, CDR1 is SNHLY, CDR2 FYNNEI. Deletions cut 5 bases from V and 4 bases from J, with 9 bases between. This chain's CDR3 is CASSPQVYEQYF. The CDR3 DNA reads TGTGCCAGCAGTCCTCAGGTTTACGAGCAGTACTTC.

This sequence joins TRBV5-5 and TRBJ2-3; D perhaps matches TRBD1 (5 bases). V was trimmed by 2 bases and J by 4 bases, leaving 8 bases between them. The CDR3 has 13 residues. Germline assignment: CDR1 SGHKS and CDR2 YYEKEE (reference sequence). The CDR3 loop is CASSLARADTQYF. Written as DNA, the CDR3 is TGTGCCAGCAGCTTAGCCAGGGCAGATACGCAGTATTTT.

The chain combines TRBV7-9 with TRBJ2-7; D ambiguous. The CDR3 consists of 12 residues. Germline V gene data show CDR1 as SEHNR and CDR2 as FQNEAQ (reference sequence). The ends were cut back, 1 base at V and 5 bases at J, with 6 bases in the middle. CDR3 sequence (DNA): TGTGCCAGCAGCTTAGAGGTCGACGAGCAGTACTTC. Residues: CASSLEVDEQYF.

This clonotype has a handful of counts. The chain links TRBV5-1 to TRBJ2-7; D not certain. Germline V gene data show CDR1 as SGHRS and CDR2 as YFSETQ. This CDR3 region has 15 residues. V gave up 1 base and J gave up 0 bases, with 11 bases separating them. CDR3 sequence: CASSLTALSSYEQYF. The CDR3 nucleotides are TGCGCCAGCAGCTTGACGGCCCTTAGCTCCTACGAGCAGTACTTC. Based on the CDR3 plus reference TRBV5-1 and TRBJ2-7, the full variable domain is KAGVTQTPRYLIKTRGQQVTLSCSPISGHRSVSWYQQTPGQGLQFLFEYFSETQRNKGNFPGRFSGRQFSNSRSEMNVSTLELGDSALYLCASSLTALSSYEQYFGPGTRLTVT.